This T cell receptor beta chain originates from a study of CD8+ T cells in alopecia areata (dated by TCRdb to 2016 to 2019). Regarding the research as a whole: Skin from C3H/HeJ donors with spontaneous alopecia (roughly 6-12 months old) was grafted onto female C3H/HeJ recipients that were about 6-10 weeks old. To study T cell clonal expansion in alopecia areata, the researchers applied high-throughput TCRbeta sequencing to both the C3H/HeJ mouse model and human patients. In humans, TCRbeta sequencing was performed on scalp tissue and on sorted CD4+ and CD8+ peripheral blood T cells from healthy controls and from patients with patchy or totalis/universalis alopecia areata. Scalp clonality was compared among normal scalp (n=4), patchy alopecia areata scalp (n=8), and alopecia totalis/universalis scalp (n=8). RNA was extracted with the PAXgene miRNA kit for fixed scalp, the miRNeasy kit for PBMCs, and the RNeasy kit for mouse skin. TCRbeta CDR3 regions were amplified by immunoSEQ multiplex PCR using 35 Vbeta forward and 13 Jbeta reverse primers.

General findings and caveats noted by the study authors: Shared TCR sequences between patients were less evident than in mice, which may be partly attributable to HLA diversity in the patient population. Lesional scalp, especially in alopecia totalis/universalis, showed higher clonality and more expanded CD8+ clones than normal scalp, suggesting antigenic drive. Unlike mouse skin, which is dominated by gammadelta T cells, normal human skin has resident alphabeta T cells that are also sequenced, and this complicates analysis of the scalp TCR repertoire.

Comments on this clone: This clone's antigen is unknown. Gene labels and germline sequences for this entry follow the mouse.

The library came from the immunoSEQ multiplex PCR assay. RNA was extracted from all samples and reverse transcribed into cDNA, which served as template for TCR sequencing. SuperScript III was used to make first-strand cDNA, primed with a 2:1 mix of oligo-dT and random hexamers. A synthetic immune receptor repertoire was used to measure amplification bias, and any remaining bias was corrected computationally. Sequencing of the libraries was done on Illumina HiSeq with 60 bp reads that cover the CDR3, reading from J toward V. In the authors' own workflow: Raw reads were preprocessed to remove errors, and CDR3 was defined according to IMGT conventions as the region from the conserved cysteine to phenylalanine. Clonality was computed as 1 minus the Shannon entropy, with the entropy normalized by log2 of the number of productive unique TCRs. Whether each scalp clone was CD4 or CD8 was inferred by checking scalp TCRbeta sequences against the CD4 and CD8 repertoires from sorted blood. TCRdb limited this immuneACCESS table to in-frame rearrangements with V and J called. A share of clones is missing; checked studies link under half to unresolved V genes, and the rest is unexplained. V, J and clone size are those of that table, while D and trimming were read from the DNA. This sample was tabulated with roughly 110,000 clones, among which there are no singletons. The top ten clones comprise less than 20% of the sample.

This TCR was recovered from a C3H/HeJ mouse with alopecia areata. This strain has the MHC haplotype H2-k. Sequenced sample: lesional skin.

The part of the CDR3 DNA that was read is TGTGCCTGGAGTCAGGGAGACTCC. Translation gives CAWSQGDS. The whole CDR3 sequence is CAWSQGDSDYTF. Recombination linked TRBV31 to TRBJ1-2; the D gene assignment is ambiguous. The read terminates 4 residues ahead of where the CDR3 ends, so the germline J gene completes it. Cut back by 1 base and 3 bases, the V and J ends lie 6 bases apart. Inclusive of the bounding cysteine and phenylalanine, the CDR3 is 12 residues long. Only the CDR3 bases that were read are kept: 24 of them, in frame from base 1. From a lookup of the germline V gene, CDR1 and CDR2 are GKSSPN and SITVG.